This TCR beta chain is drawn from a study of T cell repertoires in cytomegalovirus infection. Study in general: Both a matching HLA type and CMV infection were indicated by public TCR beta signatures. The study, taken as a whole, reports: CMV carriers with the relevant HLA were identified by cumulative public TCR beta family frequency. HLA-C-restricted TCR beta clonotypes specific for CMV led the ex vivo response.

Germline V CDR1 and CDR2: SGHDN, FVKESK. V was shortened by 4 bases and J by 2 bases, with 8 bases between the two germline ends. CDR3 size: 13 residues. Using its own MiXCR run on the reads, TCRdb lists one record per CDR3 protein. The sample holds about 300,000 distinct CDR3 sequences; 8% to 10% are singletons and the top ten take 2.5%. Only a few counts were recorded for this clonotype. Its antigen is not identified. What was sequenced was PBMCs. The V and J genes are TRBV14 and TRBJ1-1; no reliable D call. The receptor was isolated from a human donor in good health (CMV status not recorded). Some clones in this sample may be carry-over from other donors' samples. DNA of the CDR3: TGTGCCAGCAGCCGGACCACCAACACTGAAGCTTTCTTT. Protein product: CASSRTTNTEAFF.